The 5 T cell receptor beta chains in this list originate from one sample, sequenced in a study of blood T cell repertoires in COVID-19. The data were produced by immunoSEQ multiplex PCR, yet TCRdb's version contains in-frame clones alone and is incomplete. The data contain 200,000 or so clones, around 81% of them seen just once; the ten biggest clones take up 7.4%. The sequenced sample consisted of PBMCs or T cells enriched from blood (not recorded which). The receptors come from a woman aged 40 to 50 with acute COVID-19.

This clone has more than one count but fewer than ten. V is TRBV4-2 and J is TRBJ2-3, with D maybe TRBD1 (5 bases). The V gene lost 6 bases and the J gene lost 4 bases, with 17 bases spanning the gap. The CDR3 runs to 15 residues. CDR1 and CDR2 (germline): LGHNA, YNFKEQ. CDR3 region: CASRYSLQASDTQYF. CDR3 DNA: TGTGCCAGCAGATACAGCTTACAGGCTTCAGATACGCAGTATTTT.

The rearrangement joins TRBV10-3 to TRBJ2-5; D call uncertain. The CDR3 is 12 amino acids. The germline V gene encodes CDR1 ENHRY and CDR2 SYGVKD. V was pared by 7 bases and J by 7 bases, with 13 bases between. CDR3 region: CAITPNTGTQYF. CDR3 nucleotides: TGTGCCATCACGCCCAATACGGGGACCCAGTACTTC.

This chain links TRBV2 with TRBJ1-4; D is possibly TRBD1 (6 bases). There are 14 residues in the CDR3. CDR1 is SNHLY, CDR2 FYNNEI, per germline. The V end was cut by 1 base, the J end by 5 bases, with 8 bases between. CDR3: CASSEGTANEKLFF. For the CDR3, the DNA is TGTGCCAGCAGTGAAGGGACAGCAAATGAAAAACTGTTTTTT.

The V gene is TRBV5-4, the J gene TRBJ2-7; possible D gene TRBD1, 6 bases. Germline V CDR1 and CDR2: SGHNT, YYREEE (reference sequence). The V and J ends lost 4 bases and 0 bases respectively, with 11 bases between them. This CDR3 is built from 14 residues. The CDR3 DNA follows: TGTGCCAGCAGCGGGGTGGGGGCCTCCTACGAGCAGTACTTC. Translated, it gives CASSGVGASYEQYF.

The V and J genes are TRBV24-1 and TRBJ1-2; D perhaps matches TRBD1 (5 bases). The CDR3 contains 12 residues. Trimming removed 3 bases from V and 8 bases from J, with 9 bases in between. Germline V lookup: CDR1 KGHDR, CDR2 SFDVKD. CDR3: CATSDGAWGYTF. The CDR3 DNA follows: TGTGCCACCAGTGATGGGGCTTGGGGCTACACCTTC.